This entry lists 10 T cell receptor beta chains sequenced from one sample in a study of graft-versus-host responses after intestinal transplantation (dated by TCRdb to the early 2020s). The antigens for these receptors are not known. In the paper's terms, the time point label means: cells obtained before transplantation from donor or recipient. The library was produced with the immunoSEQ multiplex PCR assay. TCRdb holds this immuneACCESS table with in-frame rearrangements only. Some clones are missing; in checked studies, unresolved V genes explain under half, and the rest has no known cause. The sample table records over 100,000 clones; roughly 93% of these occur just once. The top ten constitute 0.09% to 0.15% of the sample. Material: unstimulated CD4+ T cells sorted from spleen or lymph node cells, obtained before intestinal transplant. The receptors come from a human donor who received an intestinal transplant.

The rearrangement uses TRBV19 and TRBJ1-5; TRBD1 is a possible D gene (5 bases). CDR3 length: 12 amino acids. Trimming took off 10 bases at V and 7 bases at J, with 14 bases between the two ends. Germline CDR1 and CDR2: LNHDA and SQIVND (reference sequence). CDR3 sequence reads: CATDARGQPQHF. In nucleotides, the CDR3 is TGTGCCACCGACGCTAGGGGACAGCCCCAGCATTTT.

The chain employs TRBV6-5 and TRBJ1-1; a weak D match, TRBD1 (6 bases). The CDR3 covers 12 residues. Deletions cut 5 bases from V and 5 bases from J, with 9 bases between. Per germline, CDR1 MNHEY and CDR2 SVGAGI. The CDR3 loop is CASSRGGTEAFF. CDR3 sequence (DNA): TGTGCCAGCAGTAGGGGGGGGACTGAAGCTTTCTTT.

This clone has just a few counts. The CDR3 reads CASTAGGPNTGELFF. In nucleotides, the CDR3 is TGTGCCAGCACCGCGGGAGGACCGAACACCGGGGAGCTGTTTTTT. The rearrangement uses TRBV6-1 and TRBJ2-2; 8 nucleotides match TRBD2. From germline, CDR1 is MNHNS and CDR2 SASEGT. V trimming: 7 bases; J trimming: 0 bases; junction bases outside the gene matches: 4. The CDR3 spans 15 residues.

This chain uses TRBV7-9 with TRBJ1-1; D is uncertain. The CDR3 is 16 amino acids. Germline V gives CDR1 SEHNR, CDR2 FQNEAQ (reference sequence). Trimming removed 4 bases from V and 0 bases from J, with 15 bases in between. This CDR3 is CASSSSDKVLNTEAFF. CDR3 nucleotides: TGTGCCAGCAGCTCTAGCGATAAGGTCCTGAACACTGAAGCTTTCTTT.

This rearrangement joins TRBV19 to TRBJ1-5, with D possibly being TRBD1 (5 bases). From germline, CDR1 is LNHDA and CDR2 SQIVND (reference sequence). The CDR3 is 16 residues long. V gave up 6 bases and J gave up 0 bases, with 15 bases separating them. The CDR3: CASRTIPGNSNQPQHF. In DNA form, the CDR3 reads TGTGCCAGTAGAACGATTCCAGGGAATAGCAATCAGCCCCAGCATTTT.

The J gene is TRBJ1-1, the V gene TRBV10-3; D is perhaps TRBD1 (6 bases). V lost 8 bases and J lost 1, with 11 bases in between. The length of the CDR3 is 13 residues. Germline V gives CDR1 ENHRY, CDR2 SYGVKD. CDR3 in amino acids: CAISTQGNTEAFF. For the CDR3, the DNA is TGTGCCATCTCTACACAGGGGAACACTGAAGCTTTCTTT.

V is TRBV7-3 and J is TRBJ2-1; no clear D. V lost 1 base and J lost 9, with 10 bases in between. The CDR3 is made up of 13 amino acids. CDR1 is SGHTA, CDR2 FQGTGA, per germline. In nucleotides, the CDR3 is TGTGCCAGCAGCTTAAGACGAGTGGGTGAGCAGTTCTTC. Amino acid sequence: CASSLRRVGEQFF.

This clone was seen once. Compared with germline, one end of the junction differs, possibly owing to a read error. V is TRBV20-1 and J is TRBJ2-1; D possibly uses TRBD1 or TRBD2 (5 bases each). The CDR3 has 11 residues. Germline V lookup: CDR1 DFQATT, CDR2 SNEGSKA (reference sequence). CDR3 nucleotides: TGCAGTGCTAGAGGTCGGGACGGCCGGGTCTTC. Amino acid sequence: CSARGRDGRVF.

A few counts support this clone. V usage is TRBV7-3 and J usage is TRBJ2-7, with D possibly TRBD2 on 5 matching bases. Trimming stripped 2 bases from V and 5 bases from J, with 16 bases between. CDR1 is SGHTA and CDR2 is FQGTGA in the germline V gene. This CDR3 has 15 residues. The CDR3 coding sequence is TGTGCCAGCAGCTTATCGGCGGGTCCTGCAAACGAGCAGTACTTC. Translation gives CASSLSAGPANEQYF.

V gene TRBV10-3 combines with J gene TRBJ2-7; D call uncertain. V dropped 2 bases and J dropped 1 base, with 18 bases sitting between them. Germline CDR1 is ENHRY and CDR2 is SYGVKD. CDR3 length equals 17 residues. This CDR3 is CAISESGIRLVSYEQYF. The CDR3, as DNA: TGTGCCATCAGTGAGAGTGGAATAAGGCTGGTATCCTACGAGCAGTACTTC.